This TCR beta chain was sequenced for a study of regulatory T cells in long-lasting Graves disease. Germline assignment: CDR1 SGHRS and CDR2 YFSETQ. This CDR3 has 15 amino acids. V lost 4 bases and J 6 bases, leaving 14 bases between the germline ends. Time point meaning: persistent/refractory GD, antithyroid drugs over 5 years with positive TRAb. From PBMCs, RNA was extracted and then used to make the TCR library. The patients were drawn from one endocrinology department in Xi'an, China. The authors built TCR beta libraries using iRepertoire HTBI primers and Arm-PCR of CDR3 regions. TCRdb analysed the multiplex PCR reads with MiXCR anew, one entry per CDR3 protein. In the table there are 450,000 or so distinct CDR3 sequences, roughly 20% of which are singletons.

This TCR came from a female donor with Graves disease. Sequencing was performed on peripheral blood mononuclear cells (PBMCs), taken when the disease was refractory, from a patient treated with antithyroid drugs. This rearrangement joins TRBV5-1 to TRBJ2-6; D ambiguous. The CDR3 DNA sequence: TGCGCCAGCAGCCTAACGGGTGCGTCGGCCAACGTCCTGACTTTC. Translating gives CASSLTGASANVLTF.